This T cell receptor beta chain was identified during a study of cytomegalovirus exposure and HLA in healthy donors. Whole-study findings and limits: An apparent linkage of common viral pathogens to several of the most significant clusters emerged in a later analysis. Beyond CMV serostatus, there was no information to go on about immune exposure.

CDR3 length equals 15 residues. V gave up 3 bases and J gave up 1 base, with 10 bases separating them. Germline V gives CDR1 SGHDN, CDR2 FVKESK. The primer mix had 60 Vbeta and 13 Jbeta primers. Clones were read by immunoSEQ multiplex PCR, and TCRdb kept only the in-frame ones, dropping some. The data contain 150,000 to 200,000 clones, roughly 80% of them seen just once; the ten biggest clones take up 1.5%. Of note for this clone: The antigen remains undetermined.

Source material: PBMCs. V gene TRBV14 combines with J gene TRBJ2-1, with D possibly TRBD2 on 6 matching bases. The clonotype comes from a man between 35 and 55 years old in good health and CMV-seronegative. CDR3: CASSHRGISYNEQFF. CDR3 coding DNA: TGTGCCAGCAGCCATCGGGGGATTTCCTACAATGAGCAGTTCTTC.